Presented here are 29 T cell receptor beta chains from one specimen sequenced in a study of blood T cell repertoires in COVID-19. The protocol was immunoSEQ multiplex PCR, while the TCRdb copy is restricted to in-frame clones and leaves out a portion. There are about 280,000 clones in the sample; about four fifths occur only once, and 5% lies in the top ten. The specimen was PBMCs or T cells enriched from blood (not recorded which). The origin of the receptors is a man aged 40-55 years who had been exposed to COVID-19.

The rearrangement joins TRBV23-1 to TRBJ2-1; D not resolved. TRBV23-1 is an ORF; its function is uncertain. Trimming cost V 2 bases and J 1 base, with 15 bases left between them. The CDR3 spans 17 residues. CDR3 loop: CASSQPLPRLSYNEQFF. The CDR3 DNA reads as TGCGCCAGCAGTCAACCCCTTCCCCGGTTGTCCTACAATGAGCAGTTCTTC.

V gene TRBV7-9 combines with J gene TRBJ2-1; D perhaps matches TRBD2 (5 bases). With 3 bases removed from V and 8 bases from J, the gap between germline ends came to 17 bases. The CDR3 is 15 amino acids. Looked up from germline, CDR1 is SEHNR and CDR2 is FQNEAQ (reference sequence). CDR3 protein: CASSFSVGLRDEQFF. The DNA for the CDR3 is TGTGCCAGCAGCTTTTCAGTCGGACTCCGCGATGAGCAGTTCTTC.

V is TRBV3-1 (or the pseudogene TRBV3-2) and J is TRBJ2-7; no definite D call. Germline V gene sequence: CDR1 LGHDT, CDR2 YNNKEL (reference sequence). Deletions cut 4 bases from V and 3 bases from J, with 13 bases between. The CDR3 runs to 14 residues. The DNA for the CDR3 is TGTGCCAGCAGCCGCTCAGGTTTAAGCTACGAGCAGTACTTC. Protein: CASSRSGLSYEQYF.

The J gene is TRBJ1-6, the V gene TRBV5-6; tentative D call: TRBD1 (6 bases). The V end was cut by 7 bases, the J end by 7 bases, with 12 bases between. This CDR3 region has 13 residues. In germline, CDR1 is SGHDT, CDR2 YYEEEE. Here the CDR3 DNA reads TGTGCCAGCGGGATTACAGGGAATTCACCCCTCCACTTT. It yields the protein CASGITGNSPLHF.

This clone was seen a few times. The rearrangement joins TRBV11-2 to TRBJ1-6, with 8 bases identical to TRBD1. The CDR3 is 17 residues long. Per germline, CDR1 SGHAT and CDR2 FQNNGV. With V trimmed by 0 bases and J by 6 bases, 7 bases remained unmatched. The DNA for the CDR3 is TGTGCCAGCAGCTTAGATTCATGGACAGGGCGTAATTCACCCCTCCACTTT. It codes for CASSLDSWTGRNSPLHF.

The chain recombines TRBV4-2 with TRBJ2-2; TRBD2 agrees at 11 bases. The V gene's germline CDR1 is LGHNA and CDR2 YNFKEQ. The CDR3 totals 16 residues. V was clipped by 1 base and J by 6 bases; unmatched bases: 4. Here the CDR3 reads CASSQAIAGGAGELFF. The CDR3, as DNA: TGTGCCAGCAGCCAAGCAATAGCGGGAGGGGCCGGGGAGCTGTTTTTT.

This clone was picked up one time. The J gene is TRBJ2-2, the V gene TRBV5-6; D may be TRBD1 (6 bases). Between the trimmed V and J ends, which lost 2 bases and 7 bases, there was a span of 21 bases. This CDR3 region has 17 residues. Germline CDR1 SGHDT, CDR2 YYEEEE. CDR3 loop: CASSFGHLPGGGGELFF. CDR3 DNA sequence: TGTGCCAGCAGCTTCGGACACCTCCCTGGGGGCGGCGGGGAGCTGTTTTTT. Full variable domain (rest looked up from reference TRBV5-6 and TRBJ2-2): DAGVTQSPTHLIKTRGQQVTLRCSPKSGHDTVSWYQQALGQGPQFIFQYYEEEERQRGNFPDRFSGHQFPNYSSELNVNALLLGDSALYLCASSFGHLPGGGGELFFGEGSRLTVL.

This clone came up once. The V gene is TRBV7-9, the J gene TRBJ1-1; 8 positions match TRBD1. Germline V gene data show CDR1 as SEHNR and CDR2 as FQNEAQ (reference sequence). This CDR3 contains 14 residues. J lost 3 bases, V lost 1 base, and 1 base had no gene match. In nucleotides, the CDR3 is TGTGCCAGCAGCTTAGGGACAGGGCACACTGAAGCTTTCTTT. Translation gives CASSLGTGHTEAFF.

This chain joins TRBV3-1 (or the pseudogene TRBV3-2) and TRBJ1-1; D gene unclear. The V end lost 3 bases, the J end lost 1 base, and 6 bases lay between the germline ends. Germline V gives CDR1 LGHDT, CDR2 YNNKEL (reference sequence). This CDR3 comprises 13 residues. CDR3 protein: CASSQVRNTEAFF. In DNA, the CDR3 is TGTGCCAGCAGCCAGGTCAGGAACACTGAAGCTTTCTTT.

V gene TRBV11-3 combines with J gene TRBJ2-1, with TRBD2 matching over 7 bases. In germline, CDR1 is SGHNT, CDR2 YENEEA. The CDR3 extends over 15 amino acids. Trimming took 1 base from V and 7 from J; bases not matched to a gene: 7. For the CDR3, the DNA is TGTGCCAGCAGCTTAGGTAGGTTGGGAGGGAATGAGCAGTTCTTC. Translating gives CASSLGRLGGNEQFF.

As to this clone: In the same sample, other DNA sequences code for this CDR3. This chain uses TRBV3-1 (or the pseudogene TRBV3-2) with TRBJ1-6, with D tentatively TRBD1 (5 bases). Trimming took off 8 bases at V and 7 bases at J, with 12 bases between the two ends. The germline CDR1 and CDR2 sequences are LGHDT and YNNKEL (reference sequence). The CDR3 has 13 amino acids. CDR3 nucleotides: TGTGCCAGCTCACAAGGGGCGAATTCACCCCTCCACTTT. Amino acids: CASSQGANSPLHF.

The chain joins TRBV7-3 to TRBJ2-3; perhaps TRBD1 as D (7 bases). Trimming took 5 bases from V and 2 from J, leaving 14 bases between them. Germline V gene sequence: CDR1 SGHTA, CDR2 FQGTGA. The CDR3 spans 15 residues. The CDR3 DNA reads as TGTGCCAGCAGCCCCCAGGGGGGATTCACAGATACGCAGTATTTT. Translating gives CASSPQGGFTDTQYF.

The genes are TRBV7-9 and TRBJ1-1; D is possibly TRBD1 (5 bases). Trimming pared 3 bases from V and 10 bases from J, leaving 12 bases between. The V gene's germline CDR1 is SEHNR and CDR2 FQNEAQ (reference sequence). CDR3 length: 12 residues. CDR3 in DNA: TGTGCCAGCAGCTTCGAGAGAAGGGGAGCTTTCTTT. Protein sequence: CASSFERRGAFF.

This clone was recorded a few times. This chain uses TRBV5-1 with TRBJ2-1; 8 nucleotides align to TRBD1. Per germline, CDR1 SGHRS and CDR2 YFSETQ. J lost 3 bases, V lost 4 bases, and 6 bases had no gene match. The CDR3 runs to 15 residues. The CDR3 spells CASSLAGTGYNEQFF. The CDR3 nucleotides are TGCGCCAGCAGCCTCGCCGGGACAGGCTACAATGAGCAGTTCTTC.

The chain links TRBV10-2 to TRBJ2-4; 12 nucleotides align to TRBD2. Trimming removed 3 bases from V and 0 bases from J; junction bases left unmatched: 9. The CDR3 spans 19 residues. Looked up from germline, CDR1 is WSHSY and CDR2 is SAAADI. The CDR3 DNA sequence: TGCGCCAGCAGTGATCTGGGGCTAGCGGGAGGGTTAGCCAAAAACATTCAGTACTTC. This sequence encodes CASSDLGLAGGLAKNIQYF.

This clone was counted once. V is TRBV11-2 and J is TRBJ1-5; D possibly corresponds to TRBD1 (5 bases). CDR1 is SGHAT and CDR2 is FQNNGV in the germline V gene. This CDR3 has 15 residues. V was shortened by 3 bases and J by 1 base, with 10 bases between the two germline ends. Here the CDR3 DNA reads TGTGCCAGCAGCTTTCAGGGAGGGAGCAATCAGCCCCAGCATTTT. It is translated as CASSFQGGSNQPQHF.

This chain's CDR3 is CASRGLADYNEQFF. As DNA, the CDR3 is TGTGCCAGCAGGGGACTAGCGGACTACAATGAGCAGTTCTTC. The rearrangement uses TRBV2 and TRBJ2-1, with 11 nucleotides matching TRBD2. The CDR3 loop spans 14 amino acids. The trim removed 6 bases at V and 3 bases at J, leaving 1 base unmatched. Per germline, CDR1 SNHLY and CDR2 FYNNEI.

CDR3 amino acids: CAISSTGELFF. Written as DNA, the CDR3 is TGTGCCATCTCCTCCACCGGGGAGCTGTTTTTT. The genes are TRBV10-3 and TRBJ2-2, with D uncertain. CDR1 is ENHRY, CDR2 SYGVKD, per germline. This CDR3 is built from 11 residues. V lost 8 bases to trimming and J lost 4 bases, with 5 bases between them.

V usage is TRBV2 and J usage is TRBJ2-1, with a tentative D call TRBD2 (5 bases). Per the germline V gene, CDR1 is SNHLY and CDR2 is FYNNEI. CDR3 length equals 13 residues. V lost 4 bases, J lost 7 bases, and 11 bases lay in between. The CDR3 here is CASSVTSQNEQFF. The CDR3 bases are TGTGCCAGCAGTGTAACTAGTCAGAATGAGCAGTTCTTC. Supplemented by reference TRBV2 and TRBJ2-1, the full variable domain reads EPEVTQTPSHQVTQMGQEVILRCVPISNHLYFYWYRQILGQKVEFLVSFYNNEISEKSEIFDDQFSVERPDGSNFTLKIRSTKLEDSAMYFCASSVTSQNEQFFGPGTRLTVL.

This clone was found a few times. This chain's CDR3 is CASGWGGSAYEAFF. CDR3 sequence (DNA): TGTGCTAGTGGTTGGGGGGGCAGCGCATATGAAGCTTTCTTT. The J gene is TRBJ1-1, the V gene TRBV12-5; a possible D gene is TRBD1 (6 bases). The CDR3 consists of 14 residues. Germline CDR1 and CDR2: LGHNT and FRNRAP. Trimming left V 4 bases short and J 7 bases short, with 16 bases between.

V is TRBV4-2 and J is TRBJ1-2; D not resolved. V lost 1 base and J 8 bases, leaving 17 bases between the germline ends. This CDR3 is built from 15 residues. Germline CDR1 LGHNA, CDR2 YNFKEQ. The CDR3 DNA sequence: TGTGCCAGCAGCCAAGTGGTTGAGGGATTTGGGGGCTACACCTTC. It specifies CASSQVVEGFGGYTF.

The chain couples TRBV4-1 to TRBJ2-7; 8 bases align to TRBD1. Losses at the gene ends were 2 bases for V and 3 bases for J; bases not matched to a gene: 12. The germline V gene encodes CDR1 MGHRA and CDR2 YSYEKL. The CDR3 runs 17 residues. The DNA for the CDR3 is TGCGCCAGCAGCCAATCTACCTCCGGACAGGGAGTCTACGAGCAGTACTTC. Protein: CASSQSTSGQGVYEQYF.

This chain uses TRBV10-2 with TRBJ2-2; 7 bases are a match to TRBD2. This CDR3 spans 20 amino acids. The germline V gene has CDR1 WSHSY and CDR2 SAAADI. With V trimmed by 0 bases and J by 6 bases, 19 bases remained unmatched. In DNA, the CDR3 is TGCGCCAGCAGTGAGTCGGGAGGGTACGGTGCAGGTAGTCCCGCCGGGGAGCTGTTTTTT. Translating it yields CASSESGGYGAGSPAGELFF.

CDR3 protein: CASGYGTGWSNGYTF. The CDR3 DNA follows: TGTGCTAGTGGTTATGGGACAGGATGGTCGAACGGCTACACCTTC. The rearrangement joins TRBV12-5 to TRBJ1-2; 8 nucleotides align to TRBD1. Germline CDR1 is LGHNT and CDR2 is FRNRAP. V dropped 4 bases and J dropped 8; count of bases not matched to a gene: 12. There are 15 residues in the CDR3.

The chain employs TRBV5-1 and TRBJ1-2; D remains ambiguous. This CDR3 region has 12 residues. Germline V gene data show CDR1 as SGHRS and CDR2 as YFSETQ. V lost 2 bases and J lost 3, with 5 bases in between. The CDR3 coding sequence is TGCGCCAGCAGCTTCAGTGACTATGGCTACACCTTC. Translating it yields CASSFSDYGYTF.

This rearrangement joins TRBV7-9 to TRBJ2-7, with 9 bases fitting TRBD1. The CDR3 is 15 residues long. V lost 2 bases, J lost 5 bases, and 7 bases stayed unmatched. Germline V gives CDR1 SEHNR, CDR2 FQNEAQ (reference sequence). The CDR3, as DNA: TGTGCCAGCAGCTTAACAGGGGGCGAAGTGAACGAGCAGTACTTC. It specifies CASSLTGGEVNEQYF.

The chain combines TRBV3-1 (or the pseudogene TRBV3-2) with TRBJ2-6, with D perhaps matching TRBD2 (5 bases). This CDR3 has 15 amino acids. From germline, CDR1 is LGHDT and CDR2 YNNKEL (reference sequence). Trimming removed 1 base from V and 2 bases from J, with 6 bases in between. The CDR3: CASSQGGAGANVLTF. CDR3 DNA: TGTGCCAGCAGCCAAGGGGGAGCTGGGGCCAACGTCCTGACTTTC.

The chain carries TRBV7-9 and TRBJ2-5, with TRBD2 matching over 10 bases. The CDR3 has 15 residues. Trimming took 1 base from V and 7 from J; bases not matched to a gene: 6. Per germline, CDR1 SEHNR and CDR2 FQNEAQ (reference sequence). The CDR3 sequence is CASSLGASGGVTQYF. The CDR3 DNA is TGTGCCAGCAGCTTAGGGGCTAGCGGGGGTGTGACCCAGTACTTC.

V and J are TRBV9 and TRBJ1-2; 8 bases line up with TRBD1. This CDR3 region has 15 residues. V was clipped by 4 bases and J by 1 base; unmatched bases: 6. The germline gives CDR1 SGDLS, CDR2 YYNGEE. CDR3 coding DNA: TGTGCCAGCAGCCGCCAACAGGGGGTTAACTATGGCTACACCTTC. Its protein product is CASSRQQGVNYGYTF.